This entry describes one T cell receptor beta chain. Antigen unknown. A clone one base away is much larger, so this may be a read error. The sample is drawn from a study of early T cells in non-severe SARS-CoV-2 infection. J gave up 5 bases and V 8 bases, and 13 bases lay outside the gene matches. The CDR3 extends over 16 amino acids. Germline CDR1 MNHNY, CDR2 SVGAGI (reference sequence). TCRdb passed the 5' RACE reads through MiXCR, listing each CDR3 protein once. Here the sample spans about 64,000 distinct CDR3 sequences, around 4.9% being singletons. Study-level points and caveats: Sequences matched to VDJdb favored anti-spike CD8 responses, while private and CD4 specificities were missed.

This clonotype was sampled from an adult who was a healthcare worker with PCR-confirmed SARS-CoV-2 infection or an uninfected control (not recorded which). The source material was whole blood. The chain joins TRBV6-6 to TRBJ2-7; TRBD2 agrees at 12 bases. CDR3 bases: TGTGCCAGCTGTGACTCGACTAGCGGGAGCCCCAACGAGCAGTACTTC. This encodes CASCDSTSGSPNEQYF.